This T cell receptor beta chain was captured in a study of OX40 agonist ivuxolimab in advanced cancers. The overall study: The dose-escalation group included hepatocellular carcinoma, melanoma, renal cell carcinoma and head and neck cancer.

Blood specimens came from baseline, cycle 4 day 1, and cycle 7 day 1. Method: immunoSEQ multiplex PCR; TCRdb's copy keeps in-frame clones and lacks some. The sample contains about 110,000 clones, around 93% of which appear only once. Broader study findings: The study found among the lowest clonal expansion in partial responders at 0.1-3.0 mg/kg.

Trimming at V came to 2 bases and at J to 5 bases, leaving 3 bases not matched to a gene. The germline V gene has CDR1 LNHDA and CDR2 SQIVND (reference sequence). This CDR3 is 14 amino acids long. Remarks on this clone: Its antigen is as yet unknown. The sample carries other DNA sequences with the same CDR3.

This receptor was identified in an adult with an advanced solid tumor such as melanoma, head and neck, liver or kidney cancer. This chain joins TRBV19 and TRBJ2-5; 9 bases align to TRBD2. Sequenced here: CD4+ or CD8+ T cells sorted from blood, sampled in a trial of the OX40 agonist ivuxolimab. The CDR3 sequence: CASSIIAGGETQYF. The CDR3 DNA is TGTGCCAGTAGTATAATCGCGGGGGGGGAGACCCAGTACTTC.